Following are 18 T cell receptor beta chains from one sample sequenced in a study of vaccination and CD4 T cells after COVID-19. Treatment described: approximately 9-day PBMC culture with coronavirus spike peptide pools or control peptides (ViraFEST assay). Sequenced with the Oncomine TCR Beta short-read assay was DNA taken from cultured CD4+ T cells. TCRdb recomputed calls from the PCR reads with MiXCR, one row per CDR3 protein. The table lists about 12,000 distinct CDR3 sequences, about 51% of them singletons. Antigens of these TCRs are unknown. Sequencing used CD4+ T cells from blood, cultured in vitro. The receptor source for this set is a human donor who had recovered from COVID-19.

The rearrangement joins TRBV7-9 to TRBJ1-2, with a tentative D call TRBD1 (5 bases). The CDR3 contains 13 residues. With 5 bases removed from V and 4 bases from J, the gap between germline ends came to 11 bases. CDR1 and CDR2 from the germline V gene are SEHNR and FQNEAQ (reference sequence). DNA for the CDR3: TGTGCCAGCAGCCCGGGACGGCCCTATGGCTACACCTTC. This encodes CASSPGRPYGYTF.

The rearrangement links TRBV7-2 to TRBJ1-1; D unresolved. V shed 6 bases and J shed 1 base, with 9 bases lying between them. Germline assignment: CDR1 SGHTA and CDR2 FQGNSA. The CDR3 spans 13 residues. CDR3 in amino acids: CASRRQPNTEAFF. CDR3 nucleotide sequence: TGTGCCAGCAGACGACAACCGAACACTGAAGCTTTCTTT.

This clonotype occurred a few times. This chain links TRBV24-1 with TRBJ2-7; 7 bases fit TRBD2. V dropped 7 bases and J dropped 1; count of bases not matched to a gene: 3. The CDR3 loop spans 13 amino acids. CDR1 and CDR2 from the germline V gene are KGHDR and SFDVKD. CDR3 sequence reads: CATRGGPSYEQYF. DNA of the CDR3: TGTGCCACCAGGGGAGGGCCTTCCTACGAGCAGTACTTC.

This clonotype was recorded a few times. The gene calls are TRBV7-6 and TRBJ2-5; D is uncertain. V was cut by 1 base and J by 4 bases, with 10 bases left in between. Germline values: CDR1 SGHVS, CDR2 FNYEAQ. The CDR3 is 14 amino acids. This CDR3 is CASSLGAGRETQYF. The CDR3 DNA follows: TGTGCCAGCAGCTTAGGCGCAGGACGAGAGACCCAGTACTTC. The full variable domain, its missing parts supplied by reference TRBV7-6 and TRBJ2-5, is GAGVSQSPRYKVTKRGQDVALRCDPISGHVSLYWYRQALGQGPEFLTYFNYEAQQDKSGLPNDRFSAERPEGSISTLTIQRTEQRDSAMYRCASSLGAGRETQYFGPGTRLLVL.

Remarks on this clonotype: At one end the junction does not follow the germline gene, possibly because of a read error. The rearrangement joins TRBV5-6 to TRBJ2-1; D assignment may be TRBD1 or TRBD2 (6 bases each). The germline V gene has CDR1 SGHDT and CDR2 YYEEEE. CDR3 length: 12 residues. The DNA of the CDR3 is TGTGCCAGCAGCCCCGGGTCGCGGGACACCAACTTC. It codes for CASSPGSRDTNF.

The rearrangement uses TRBV5-4 and TRBJ2-1; TRBD2 might be the D (5 bases). The ends were cut back, 2 bases at V and 2 bases at J, with 8 bases in the middle. This CDR3 has 14 amino acids. Germline assignment: CDR1 SGHNT and CDR2 YYREEE (reference sequence). The CDR3 spells CASSLADTYNEQFF. CDR3 DNA sequence: TGTGCCAGCAGCTTAGCGGATACCTACAATGAGCAGTTCTTC.

V is TRBV2 and J is TRBJ1-5; 10 bases are a match to TRBD1. The germline CDR1 and CDR2 sequences are SNHLY and FYNNEI. V gave up 5 bases and J gave up 2 bases; unmatched junction bases: 3. The CDR3 contains 15 residues. CDR3 protein: CASSPGTGGNQPQHF. The CDR3, as DNA: TGTGCCAGCAGTCCCGGGACAGGGGGCAATCAGCCCCAGCATTTT.

This clonotype was seen only once. The chain is built from TRBV10-3 and TRBJ1-2; a possible D gene is TRBD1 (5 bases). V was shortened by 8 bases and J by 2 bases, with 18 bases between the two germline ends. This CDR3 region has 15 residues. Germline CDR1 ENHRY, CDR2 SYGVKD. This CDR3 reads CAILGTATYNYGYTF. The DNA of the CDR3 is TGTGCCATCCTGGGGACCGCAACATACAACTATGGCTACACCTTC.

This clonotype occurred a few times. The chain combines TRBV27 with TRBJ2-5; the match to TRBD2 covers 10 bases. The germline CDR1 and CDR2 sequences are MNHEY and SMNVEV (reference sequence). The CDR3 consists of 15 residues. V lost 5 bases and J lost 5; bases outside the gene matches: 8. This CDR3 reads CASSPLAGGGETQYF. Here the CDR3 DNA reads TGTGCCAGCAGTCCATTAGCGGGAGGTGGTGAGACCCAGTACTTC.

The chain joins TRBV6-5 to TRBJ2-6, with D possibly called TRBD1 or TRBD2 (6 bases each). The ends were cut back, 4 bases at V and 2 bases at J, with 15 bases in the middle. Germline V CDR1 and CDR2: MNHEY, SVGAGI. This CDR3 spans 17 amino acids. In DNA form, the CDR3 reads TGTGCCAGCAGTTTCGGACAAGGGGGGACTGGGGCCAACGTCCTGACTTTC. Its protein is CASSFGQGGTGANVLTF.

This clonotype has just one count. CDR3 sequence: CASSLMGQALITDTQYF. CDR3 sequence (DNA): TGTGCCAGCAGCTTAATGGGACAGGCCTTAATCACAGATACGCAGTATTTT. The rearrangement joins TRBV7-2 to TRBJ2-3, with TRBD1 matching over 8 bases. The V and J ends lost 2 bases and 2 bases, in that order; junction bases with no gene match: 9. Germline loops: CDR1 SGHTA, CDR2 FQGNSA. The CDR3 loop spans 17 amino acids.

The chain joins TRBV20-1 to TRBJ1-2; 8 nucleotides align to TRBD1. The V gene's germline CDR1 is DFQATT and CDR2 SNEGSKA (reference sequence). The CDR3 consists of 13 residues. V was pared by 3 bases and J by 5 bases, with 5 bases of the junction left unmatched. The DNA of the CDR3 is TGCAGTGCTAGGCTAACAGGGGGGTATGGCTACACCTTC. Protein product: CSARLTGGYGYTF.

This clonotype was detected a few times. The chain uses TRBV25-1 and TRBJ2-3; the match to TRBD2 covers 12 bases. The CDR3 runs to 16 residues. Germline V gene sequence: CDR1 MGHDK, CDR2 SYGVNS. J lost 2 bases, V lost 10 bases, and 10 bases had no gene match. The CDR3 is CATINGLAGTTDTQYF. CDR3 in DNA: TGTGCCACCATAAACGGACTAGCGGGAACCACAGATACGCAGTATTTT.

This sequence joins TRBV20-1 and TRBJ2-3; 13 bases match TRBD2. J lost 6 bases, V lost 2 bases, and 11 bases had no gene match. Germline CDR1 reads DFQATT; CDR2 reads SNEGSKA (reference sequence). The CDR3 extends over 17 amino acids. The CDR3 sequence: CSARTLRTSGRSDTQYF. CDR3 in DNA: TGCAGTGCTAGAACTTTACGGACTAGCGGGAGATCCGATACGCAGTATTTT.

This sequence joins TRBV5-1 and TRBJ2-7; 9 bases are shared with TRBD2. Germline CDR1 reads SGHRS; CDR2 reads YFSETQ. After removal of 4 bases from V and 2 bases from J, the junction contained 4 bases not matched to a gene. The CDR3 is 14 amino acids. As DNA, the CDR3 is TGCGCCAGCAGCGCTAGCGGGGACCCCTACGAGCAGTACTTC. Its translation is CASSASGDPYEQYF.

This chain links TRBV2 with TRBJ2-3; possible D gene TRBD2, 6 bases. CDR3 length: 15 residues. Trimming took 8 bases from V and 0 from J, leaving 15 bases between them. Looked up from germline, CDR1 is SNHLY and CDR2 is FYNNEI. In DNA, the CDR3 is TGTGCCAGCGCCAGGGACTCTACTAGCACAGATACGCAGTATTTT. It yields the protein CASARDSTSTDTQYF.

V and J are TRBV11-1 and TRBJ2-7, with a possible D match to TRBD2 (5 bases). V lost 6 bases and J 0 bases, leaving 15 bases between the germline ends. CDR3 length: 15 amino acids. Germline CDR1 SGHAT, CDR2 FQDESV (reference sequence). The CDR3 bases are TGTGCCAGCAGGTCCCCCGGTGGAGGCTCCTACGAGCAGTACTTC. It specifies CASRSPGGGSYEQYF.

This sequence joins TRBV21-1 and TRBJ2-5; TRBD1 reflects the table's D call only, with no check against the DNA. TRBV21-1 is deemed a pseudogene. The CDR3 spans 11 residues. CDR3 nucleotides: TGTGCCAGCAGATTGGGCGTGGCCCAGTACTTC. Translated: CASRLGVAQYF.